The present T cell receptor beta chain was sequenced within a study of T cells in localized non-small cell lung cancer. The table came from immunoSEQ multiplex PCR; TCRdb's copy has only in-frame clones and leaves some out. The sample includes about 35,000 clones, 75% to 90% of them seen just once. CDR3 length: 17 amino acids. The germline V gene has CDR1 MGHRA and CDR2 YSYEKL. Trimming removed 1 base from V and 8 bases from J; junction bases left unmatched: 15. Whole-study results and caveats: Appearance in adjacent lung was seen for a median approximately 58 of the top 100 tumor clones. Longer survival (overall) was linked to higher T cell density in blood. One tumor region alone was sequenced, and heterogeneity therefore remains possible.

For this clone: Its target is unknown.

J is TRBJ1-2 and V is TRBV4-1, with 8 bases matching TRBD1. This clonotype originated in a man aged 40-75 years with stage I lung adenocarcinoma. The sequenced sample was peripheral blood, obtained before any cancer treatment. CDR3 coding DNA: TGCGCCAGCAGCCAAGTTCGACTTGGACAGGGTTCTGGAGGCTACACCTTC. It is translated as CASSQVRLGQGSGGYTF.